The 14 T cell receptor beta chains given below trace back to one sample, sequenced in a study of blood T cell repertoires in COVID-19. Sequenced by immunoSEQ multiplex PCR; TCRdb stores in-frame clones only, minus some. The profile covers 200,000 to 300,000 clones, with roughly 90% appearing a single time and 0.65% to 0.9% taken by the ten largest. Material for sequencing was peripheral blood. The source of these receptors is a woman in her 30s with acute or convalescent COVID-19.

The sample holds one count of this clone. J is TRBJ2-3 and V is TRBV5-4, with 8 nucleotides matching TRBD2. J was trimmed by 4 bases and V by 5 bases; bases with no gene match: 9. CDR1 SGHNT and CDR2 YYREEE come from the germline V gene (reference sequence). CDR3 length: 15 residues. The CDR3 here is CASRASGSMADTQYF. As DNA, the CDR3 is TGTGCCAGCAGGGCGAGCGGGAGTATGGCAGATACGCAGTATTTT.

The chain recombines TRBV5-4 with TRBJ2-6, with a weak D call TRBD1 (6 bases). Germline lookup yields CDR1 SGHNT and CDR2 YYREEE (reference sequence). V was clipped by 3 bases and J by 0 bases, with 13 bases between them. The length of the CDR3 is 17 residues. Here the CDR3 DNA reads TGTGCCAGCAGCTCGATGACAGGTTACTCTGGGGCCAACGTCCTGACTTTC. Amino acids: CASSSMTGYSGANVLTF.

This rearrangement joins TRBV14 to TRBJ2-7; D perhaps matches TRBD1 (6 bases). This CDR3 contains 16 residues. The germline V gene has CDR1 SGHDN and CDR2 FVKESK. The V and J ends lost 4 bases and 0 bases respectively, with 16 bases between them. The CDR3, as DNA: TGTGCCAGCAGCCTTCACCGGGACATGAGCTCCTACGAGCAGTACTTC. Translating it yields CASSLHRDMSSYEQYF.

The chain carries TRBV11-2 and TRBJ2-6, with 7 bases aligning to TRBD1. J gave up 15 bases and V 5 bases, and 10 bases lay outside the gene matches. The CDR3 runs 13 residues. CDR1 and CDR2 (germline): SGHAT, FQNNGV. The CDR3 spells CASSMSGGTGLTF. Written as DNA, the CDR3 is TGTGCCAGCAGCATGTCAGGGGGTACGGGCCTGACTTTC.

The chain has TRBV27 and TRBJ2-5; D possibly corresponds to TRBD2 (6 bases). V was shortened by 3 bases and J by 0 bases, with 11 bases between the two germline ends. Germline CDR1 reads MNHEY; CDR2 reads SMNVEV (reference sequence). The CDR3 is 15 residues long. As DNA, the CDR3 is TGTGCCAGCAGTTTTTTAGGAGGGAACCAAGAGACCCAGTACTTC. Residues: CASSFLGGNQETQYF.

The CDR3 spells CATSDTGTVANEQFF. Written as DNA, the CDR3 is TGTGCCACCAGTGATACCGGGACTGTTGCGAATGAGCAGTTCTTC. The chain is built from TRBV24-1 and TRBJ2-1; D might be TRBD2 (6 bases). Germline CDR1 is KGHDR and CDR2 is SFDVKD. This CDR3 has 15 residues. V lost 3 bases, J lost 7 bases, and 15 bases lay in between.

The chain has TRBV7-2 and TRBJ1-3; a possible D gene is TRBD1 (6 bases). The CDR3 extends over 16 amino acids. V gave up 5 bases and J gave up 0 bases, with 14 bases separating them. Germline V gene sequence: CDR1 SGHTA, CDR2 FQGNSA. CDR3 coding DNA: TGTGCCAGCAGCCCAAGTCGGACAGCCTCTGGAAACACCATATATTTT. It yields the protein CASSPSRTASGNTIYF.

The chain combines TRBV12-3 or TRBV12-4 with TRBJ1-1; 8 nucleotides line up with TRBD1. The CDR3 is made up of 13 amino acids. Trimming cost V 7 bases and J 8 bases; bases outside gene matches: 9. CDR3 DNA sequence: TGTGCCAGCAACAAACCGGGACAGGACGAAGCTTTCTTT. Amino acid sequence: CASNKPGQDEAFF.

This clone was detected once. V usage is TRBV19 and J usage is TRBJ1-2, with 7 bases aligning to TRBD1. Germline assignment: CDR1 LNHDA and CDR2 SQIVND (reference sequence). Trimming removed 10 bases from V and 8 bases from J; junction bases left unmatched: 16. The CDR3 loop spans 14 amino acids. CDR3 nucleotide sequence: TGTGCCACCCCGGATAAAGACAGGGTGAGGGGCTACACCTTC. Amino acids: CATPDKDRVRGYTF.

The rearrangement links TRBV21-1 to TRBJ2-7; the table calls TRBD2, which could not be checked here. TRBV21-1 is annotated as a pseudogene. CDR3 size: 11 residues. CDR3 region: CAPPRRGEQYF. As DNA, the CDR3 is TGTGCCCCGCCACGTCGGGGGGAGCAGTACTTC.

This chain links TRBV5-8 with TRBJ1-1; 10 nucleotides match TRBD1. Germline V gene data show CDR1 as SGHTS and CDR2 as YDEGEE. The CDR3 has 15 amino acids. V was clipped by 0 bases and J by 8 bases; unmatched bases: 7. In nucleotides, the CDR3 is TGTGCCAGCAGCTTGGTATTTGGGACAGGGGCAGAAGCTTTCTTT. This codes for CASSLVFGTGAEAFF.

The V call is TRBV3-1 (or the pseudogene TRBV3-2), the J call TRBJ2-7; D may be TRBD1 (6 bases). The germline V gene encodes CDR1 LGHDT and CDR2 YNNKEL (reference sequence). The CDR3 spans 14 residues. Trimming removed 1 base at V and 6 bases at J, with 13 bases between. CDR3 amino acids: CASSQVRTAIEQYF. CDR3 sequence (DNA): TGTGCCAGCAGCCAAGTTAGGACAGCAATCGAGCAGTACTTC.

CDR3 DNA: TGTGCCAGCAGCCCGCGTCTTAGCGGGGCCTCGGATACGCAGTATTTT. Amino acids: CASSPRLSGASDTQYF. This chain joins TRBV13 and TRBJ2-3, with TRBD2 matching over 8 bases. The J segment lost 6 bases and the V segment lost 5 bases, leaving 13 bases of the junction unmatched. The CDR3 loop spans 16 amino acids. Germline V gives CDR1 PRHDT, CDR2 FYEKMQ (reference sequence). The variable domain in full, completed from reference TRBV13 and TRBJ2-3, reads AAGVIQSPRHLIKEKRETATLKCYPIPRHDTVYWYQQGPGQDPQFLISFYEKMQSDKGSIPDRFSAQQFSDYHSELNMSSLELGDSALYFCASSPRLSGASDTQYFGPGTRLTVL.

The V call is TRBV5-1, the J call TRBJ2-7; D may be TRBD1 (5 bases). V lost 0 bases and J lost 0, with 10 bases in between. CDR1 is SGHRS, CDR2 YFSETQ, per germline. The CDR3 is made up of 15 amino acids. For the CDR3, the DNA is TGCGCCAGCAGCTTGGCCGACAGACGCTCCTACGAGCAGTACTTC. Protein: CASSLADRRSYEQYF.